This T cell receptor (beta chain) emerged from a study of high-grade serous ovarian cancer treatment subgroups. Study-wide background: On average, approximately 14,000 reads and under 9,000 unique TCR beta rearrangements were obtained per sample. Findings and caveats of the study: Higher neoantigen levels went with greater TCR clonal relatedness. Repertoire analysis covered CDR3 alone, not CDR1 or CDR2.

The germline V gene encodes CDR1 LGHNA and CDR2 YNFKEQ. V was cut by 4 bases and J by 1 base, with 8 bases left in between. The CDR3 has 14 residues. Regarding this clone: Its antigen is still unknown.

Sequencing was performed with immunoSEQ multiplex PCR; in TCRdb, only in-frame clones are kept and a portion is missing. The data show under 4,000 clones, around 74% seen once. The tumor samples were collected prior to definitive surgery or chemotherapy. The sequenced sample consisted of tumor tissue. The rearrangement joins TRBV4-2 to TRBJ1-5; D unclear. This receptor was taken from a human donor with high-grade serous ovarian cancer. The CDR3 sequence is CASSPRYSNQPQHF. DNA of the CDR3: TGTGCCAGCAGCCCTAGGTACAGCAATCAGCCCCAGCATTTT.